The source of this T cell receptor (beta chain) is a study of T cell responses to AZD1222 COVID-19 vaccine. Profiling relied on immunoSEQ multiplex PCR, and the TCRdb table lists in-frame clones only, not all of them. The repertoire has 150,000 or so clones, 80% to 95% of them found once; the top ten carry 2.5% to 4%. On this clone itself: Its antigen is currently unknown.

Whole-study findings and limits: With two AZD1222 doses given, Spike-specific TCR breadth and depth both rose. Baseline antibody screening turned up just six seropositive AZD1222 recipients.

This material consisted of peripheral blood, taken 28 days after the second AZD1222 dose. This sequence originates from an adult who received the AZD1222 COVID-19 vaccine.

The DNA for the CDR3 is TGTGCCAGCAGCGTAGGGGCTAGCGGGAGGGCCAGCAGGGCGGGCGAGCAGTACTTC. This translates into CASSVGASGRASRAGEQYF. The chain has TRBV9 and TRBJ2-7; TRBD2 aligns across 12 bases. V lost 0 bases and J lost 6; bases outside the gene matches: 16. Germline CDR1 is SGDLS and CDR2 is YYNGEE. The CDR3 runs 19 residues.